These 20 T cell receptor beta chains were sequenced from one sample in a study of CD8 T cells in Susac syndrome. Reverse transcription of roughly 0.45 to 1 ug RNA was performed with random hexamers. In TCRdb, the immunoSEQ multiplex PCR reads were re-called with MiXCR into one record per CDR3 protein. Among about 80,000 distinct CDR3 sequences, roughly 90% were seen once, and the ten largest hold about 0.52%. Sequences were obtained from CD8+ T cells from PBMCs. The source is a human donor with multiple sclerosis.

This rearrangement joins TRBV20-1 to TRBJ2-1; TRBD2 agrees at 7 bases. Germline trimming cut 5 bases from V and 2 bases from J; bases unmatched to any gene: 15. This CDR3 has 17 residues. Per the germline V gene, CDR1 is DFQATT and CDR2 is SNEGSKA (reference sequence). The CDR3 DNA is TGCAGTGCTGACAGCGTTTATGGGGAGGGTGCCTACAATGAGCAGTTCTTC. It specifies CSADSVYGEGAYNEQFF.

This sequence joins TRBV20-1 and TRBJ2-1; TRBD2 matches at 11 bases. Germline V gene lookup returns CDR1 DFQATT and CDR2 SNEGSKA (reference sequence). The V and J ends lost 6 bases and 0 bases, in that order; junction bases with no gene match: 7. The CDR3 runs 16 residues. CDR3 region: CSARTSGFSSYNEQFF. The CDR3 DNA reads as TGCAGTGCAAGGACTAGCGGGTTTAGCTCCTACAATGAGCAGTTCTTC.

The gene calls are TRBV20-1 and TRBJ1-4; D is ambiguous. CDR3 length: 16 amino acids. Germline V gene lookup returns CDR1 DFQATT and CDR2 SNEGSKA (reference sequence). Deletions cut 3 bases from V and 2 bases from J, with 16 bases between. The CDR3 bases are TGCAGTGCTAGTCTGATTCAGGAGCTCACTAATGAAAAACTGTTTTTT. Protein: CSASLIQELTNEKLFF.

This chain links TRBV6-5 with TRBJ1-4; no clear D. This CDR3 contains 14 residues. Germline lookup yields CDR1 MNHEY and CDR2 SVGAGI. The V and J ends lost 1 base and 4 bases respectively, with 7 bases between them. The CDR3 region has the DNA TGTGCCAGCAGTTACTTAGGCAGTAATGAAAAACTGTTTTTT. Encoded protein: CASSYLGSNEKLFF.

The chain's CDR3 is CASSWVPTEAFF. In DNA, the CDR3 is TGTGCCAGCAGTTGGGTCCCCACTGAAGCTTTCTTT. The V gene is TRBV28, the J gene TRBJ1-1; D call uncertain. Germline values: CDR1 MDHEN, CDR2 SYDVKM. This CDR3 spans 12 amino acids. Between the trimmed V and J ends, which lost 4 bases and 4 bases, there was a span of 7 bases.

The J gene is TRBJ2-1, the V gene TRBV6-2 or TRBV6-3; the D gene is possibly TRBD2 (6 bases). Per germline, CDR1 MNHEY and CDR2 SVGEGT. Trimming stripped 5 bases from V and 10 bases from J, with 15 bases between. This CDR3 is 13 amino acids long. The CDR3 nucleotides read TGTGCCAGCAGTGACGGGAGTGAGTGGGAGCAGTTCTTC. Encoded protein: CASSDGSEWEQFF.

The gene calls are TRBV12-3 or TRBV12-4 and TRBJ2-3; D might be TRBD2 (6 bases). This CDR3 spans 15 amino acids. Trimming removed 1 base from V and 2 bases from J, with 10 bases in between. For the CDR3, the DNA is TGTGCCAGCAGTTTAGAGGCGGGGTACACAGATACGCAGTATTTT. Its protein is CASSLEAGYTDTQYF.

This clonotype was detected only a few times. The chain joins TRBV4-3 to TRBJ2-7, with D unresolved. The CDR3 length is 14 residues. CDR1 LGHNA and CDR2 YSLEER come from the germline V gene. Trimming left V 0 bases short and J 2 bases short, with 8 bases between. CDR3 protein: CASSQDRVAYEQYF. The CDR3 nucleotides are TGCGCCAGCAGCCAAGATCGGGTAGCCTACGAGCAGTACTTC.

V usage is TRBV28 and J usage is TRBJ2-1; D not resolved. Germline CDR1 is MDHEN and CDR2 is SYDVKM. Trimming shortened V by 5 bases and J by 6 bases, and 8 bases separated the two germline ends. The CDR3 extends over 12 amino acids. The CDR3 region has the DNA TGTGCCAGCAGTGTCTACAGCAATGAGCAGTTCTTC. This codes for CASSVYSNEQFF. Combining the CDR3 with reference TRBV28 and TRBJ2-1 gives the whole variable domain DVKVTQSSRYLVKRTGEKVFLECVQDMDHENMFWYRQDPGLGLRLIYFSYDVKMKEKGDIPEGYSVSREKKERFSLILESASTNQTSMYLCASSVYSNEQFFGPGTRLTVL.

This clonotype was found once. The chain is built from TRBV5-1 and TRBJ2-1; D gene unclear. The V end lost 0 bases, the J end lost 0 bases, and 7 bases lay between the germline ends. CDR1 is SGHRS, CDR2 YFSETQ, per germline. This CDR3 region has 15 residues. The CDR3 DNA follows: TGCGCCAGCAGCTTGGAACGGCTCTCCTACAATGAGCAGTTCTTC. This codes for CASSLERLSYNEQFF. Full variable domain (rest looked up from reference TRBV5-1 and TRBJ2-1): KAGVTQTPRYLIKTRGQQVTLSCSPISGHRSVSWYQQTPGQGLQFLFEYFSETQRNKGNFPGRFSGRQFSNSRSEMNVSTLELGDSALYLCASSLERLSYNEQFFGPGTRLTVL.

The V gene is TRBV9, the J gene TRBJ2-7, with TRBD1 matching 9 bases. With V trimmed by 3 bases and J by 9 bases, 7 bases remained unmatched. The germline V gene has CDR1 SGDLS and CDR2 YYNGEE. This CDR3 has 13 residues. The CDR3 region has the DNA TGTGCCAGCAGCGGTGGACAGGGGTACCCGCAGTACTTC. It codes for CASSGGQGYPQYF.

The rearrangement joins TRBV9 to TRBJ2-1, with D possibly being TRBD2 (7 bases). The V gene lost 6 bases and the J gene lost 7 bases, with 20 bases spanning the gap. CDR3 length: 15 residues. CDR1 SGDLS and CDR2 YYNGEE come from the germline V gene. Here the CDR3 DNA reads TGTGCCAGCACCCCGGCGAAGGGGGGGAGGAATGAGCAGTTCTTC. It encodes CASTPAKGGRNEQFF.

As concerns this clonotype: At one end the junction does not follow the germline gene, possibly because of a read error. The chain is built from TRBV7-8 and TRBJ2-3, with TRBD2 matching over 11 bases. The CDR3 runs to 16 residues. Germline V CDR1 and CDR2: SGHVS, FQNEAQ. CDR3 DNA: TGTGCCAGCAGCCTAGCTTGGCTAGCGGGGGGAGATACGCAGTATTTT. This translates into CASSLAWLAGGDTQYF.

This rearrangement joins TRBV5-4 to TRBJ2-5; 8 nucleotides match TRBD2. J lost 4 bases, V lost 3 bases, and 14 bases had no gene match. This CDR3 has 17 residues. CDR1 and CDR2 (germline): SGHNT, YYREEE (reference sequence). CDR3 region: CASSSDLAGRLVETQYF. DNA of the CDR3: TGTGCCAGCAGCTCCGACTTAGCGGGGAGGCTGGTAGAGACCCAGTACTTC. Together with reference TRBV5-4 and TRBJ2-5, the CDR3 gives the full variable domain: ETGVTQSPTHLIKTRGQQVTLRCSSQSGHNTVSWYQQALGQGPQFIFQYYREEENGRGNFPPRFSGLQFPNYSSELNVNALELDDSALYLCASSSDLAGRLVETQYFGPGTRLLVL.

The chain is built from TRBV6-5 and TRBJ1-6; TRBD1 is a possible D gene (5 bases). V dropped 4 bases and J dropped 3 bases, with 13 bases sitting between them. CDR1 MNHEY and CDR2 SVGAGI come from the germline V gene. The CDR3 sequence is 16 residues long. The CDR3 region is CASSSRGPFYNSPLHF. The CDR3 DNA reads as TGTGCCAGCAGTTCCCGGGGACCTTTCTATAATTCACCCCTCCACTTT.

The CDR3 protein is CASSRDKSSYNEQFF. As DNA, the CDR3 is TGTGCCAGCAGCCGGGACAAGAGCTCCTACAATGAGCAGTTCTTC. The chain joins TRBV7-2 to TRBJ2-1, with D maybe TRBD1 (6 bases). The length of the CDR3 is 15 residues. Germline-derived CDR1 and CDR2 are SGHTA and FQGNSA. Trimming cost V 5 bases and J 0 bases, with 11 bases left between them.

The chain carries TRBV7-8 and TRBJ2-5; D perhaps matches TRBD2 (5 bases). Germline CDR1 is SGHVS and CDR2 is FQNEAQ. This CDR3 spans 16 amino acids. Trimming shortened V by 6 bases and J by 1 base, and 18 bases separated the two germline ends. Written as DNA, the CDR3 is TGTGCCAGCAGTCTCCTCCGGCGAGAGGGCCAAGAGACCCAGTACTTC. It is translated as CASSLLRREGQETQYF.

The chain couples TRBV7-8 to TRBJ2-1, with 7 bases that match TRBD1. The germline V gene encodes CDR1 SGHVS and CDR2 FQNEAQ. The CDR3 totals 13 residues. The J segment lost 14 bases and the V segment lost 1 base, leaving 8 bases of the junction unmatched. The DNA of the CDR3 is TGTGCCAGCAGCTTAGAGGACGGACAGGTGAAGTTCTTC. Residues: CASSLEDGQVKFF.

The chain combines TRBV5-1 with TRBJ2-7; D remains ambiguous. From germline, CDR1 is SGHRS and CDR2 YFSETQ. The CDR3 runs 13 residues. Trimming removed 1 base from V and 6 bases from J, with 11 bases in between. Here the CDR3 DNA reads TGCGCCAGCAGCTTGTACTTGGGGTCCGAGCAGTACTTC. Translated, it gives CASSLYLGSEQYF.

This clonotype was recorded once. V gene TRBV10-2 combines with J gene TRBJ2-3, with no clear D. Trimming took off 4 bases at V and 6 bases at J, with 11 bases between the two ends. The CDR3 has 13 residues. The germline V gene has CDR1 WSHSY and CDR2 SAAADI. The CDR3 bases are TGCGCCAGCAGTGTGATGGGCCAGGATACGCAGTATTTT. It is translated as CASSVMGQDTQYF.